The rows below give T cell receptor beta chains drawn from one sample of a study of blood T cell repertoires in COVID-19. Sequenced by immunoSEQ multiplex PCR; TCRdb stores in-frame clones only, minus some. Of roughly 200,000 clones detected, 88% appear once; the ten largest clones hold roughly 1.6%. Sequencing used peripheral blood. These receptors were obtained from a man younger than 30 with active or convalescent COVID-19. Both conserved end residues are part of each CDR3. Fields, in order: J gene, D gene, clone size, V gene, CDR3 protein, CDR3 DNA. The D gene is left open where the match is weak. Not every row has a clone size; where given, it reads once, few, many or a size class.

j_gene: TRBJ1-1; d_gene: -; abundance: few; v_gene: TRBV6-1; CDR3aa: CASSESGIAEAFF; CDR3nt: TGTGCCAGCAGTGAATCCGGGATCGCTGAAGCTTTCTTT
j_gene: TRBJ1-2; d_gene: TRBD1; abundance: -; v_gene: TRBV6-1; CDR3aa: CASSADRNYGYTF; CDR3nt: TGTGCCAGCAGTGCGGACAGGAACTATGGCTACACCTTC
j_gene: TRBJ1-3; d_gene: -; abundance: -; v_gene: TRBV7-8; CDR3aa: CASSGGGGNTIYF; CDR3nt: TGTGCCAGCAGCGGGGGGGGTGGAAACACCATATATTTT
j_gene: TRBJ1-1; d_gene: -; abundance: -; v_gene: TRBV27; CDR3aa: CASSPRGGRGTEAFF; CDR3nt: TGTGCCAGCAGTCCCCGGGGGGGGCGGGGCACTGAAGCTTTCTTT
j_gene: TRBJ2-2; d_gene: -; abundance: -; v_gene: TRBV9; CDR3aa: CASSVAVMTGELFF; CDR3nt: TGTGCCAGCAGCGTAGCGGTGATGACCGGGGAGCTGTTTTTT
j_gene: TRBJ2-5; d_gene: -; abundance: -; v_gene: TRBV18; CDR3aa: CASSPPGTKETQYF; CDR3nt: TGTGCCAGCTCACCGCCGGGTACCAAAGAGACCCAGTACTTC
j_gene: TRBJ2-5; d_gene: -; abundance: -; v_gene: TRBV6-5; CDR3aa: CASSYSRVKETQYF; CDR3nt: TGTGCCAGCAGTTACTCGAGAGTAAAAGAGACCCAGTACTTC
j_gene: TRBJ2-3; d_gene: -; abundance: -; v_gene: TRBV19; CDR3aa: CASSIGGGTDTQYF; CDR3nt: TGTGCCAGTAGTATTGGCGGAGGCACAGATACGCAGTATTTT
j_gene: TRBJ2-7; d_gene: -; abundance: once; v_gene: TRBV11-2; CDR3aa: CACGTPDREQYF; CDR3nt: TGTGCCTGCGGGACTCCTGATCGCGAGCAGTACTTC
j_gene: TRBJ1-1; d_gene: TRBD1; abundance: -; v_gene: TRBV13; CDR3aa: CASSGTGPTEAFF; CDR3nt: TGTGCCAGCAGTGGGACAGGGCCCACTGAAGCTTTCTTT
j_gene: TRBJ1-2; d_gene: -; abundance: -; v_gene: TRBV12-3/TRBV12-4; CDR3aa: CASSFTSGGGYTF; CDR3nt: TGTGCCAGCAGTTTTACTTCGGGTGGAGGCTACACCTTC
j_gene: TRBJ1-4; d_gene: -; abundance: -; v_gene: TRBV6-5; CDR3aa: CASSQEVYEKLFF; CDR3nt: TGTGCCAGCAGCCAGGAAGTTTATGAAAAACTGTTTTTT
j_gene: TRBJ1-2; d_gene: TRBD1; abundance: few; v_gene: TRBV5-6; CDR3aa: CASSLKGQATYGYTF; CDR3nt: TGTGCCAGCAGCTTAAAGGGACAGGCGACATATGGCTACACCTTC
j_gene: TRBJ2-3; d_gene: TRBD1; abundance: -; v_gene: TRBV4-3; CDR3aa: CASSQEGTGERRNTQYF; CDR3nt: TGCGCCAGCAGCCAAGAGGGGACAGGGGAAAGGAGAAATACGCAGTATTTT
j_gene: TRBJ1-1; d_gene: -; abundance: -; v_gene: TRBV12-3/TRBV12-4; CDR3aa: CASSLREAGEAFF; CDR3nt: TGTGCCAGCAGTTTACGTGAAGCAGGGGAAGCTTTCTTT